These 8 T cell receptor beta chains were sequenced from one sample in a study of cytomegalovirus exposure and HLA in healthy donors (dated by TCRdb to about 2017). Libraries were constructed by the immunoSEQ multiplex PCR assay. For the multiplex PCR, a mixture combining 60 forward primers for TCR Vbeta segments and 13 reverse primers for TCR Jbeta segments was used. Held by TCRdb, this immuneACCESS table contains in-frame sequences only and omits some clones. Under half of the omission traces to an unresolved V gene where checked; the cause of the rest is unknown. The sample table lists 200,000 to 250,000 clones, roughly 79% of them with a count of one. The ten biggest clones cover approximately 0.62% of the sample. The specimen was PBMCs. These receptors all stem from a woman between 35 and 50 years old in good health and CMV-seronegative.

The chain uses TRBV7-2 and TRBJ2-1; possibly TRBD1 for D (6 bases). This CDR3 has 14 amino acids. Trimming pared 1 base from V and 10 bases from J, leaving 14 bases between. In germline, CDR1 is SGHTA, CDR2 FQGNSA. For the CDR3, the DNA is TGTGCCAGCAGCTTAGGAATACAGGGATACGAGCAGTTCTTC. Its translation: CASSLGIQGYEQFF.

The chain employs TRBV6-5 and TRBJ2-3; D not resolved. The CDR3 has 14 amino acids. Trimming removed 5 bases at V and 3 bases at J, with 12 bases between. Germline-derived CDR1 and CDR2 are MNHEY and SVGAGI. DNA for the CDR3: TGTGCCAGCAGTCCGACACTCACTACAGATACGCAGTATTTT. It translates to CASSPTLTTDTQYF.

This chain uses TRBV4-3 with TRBJ2-1, with 8 bases fitting TRBD2. Germline V gene data show CDR1 as LGHNA and CDR2 as YSLEER. V gave up 0 bases and J gave up 3 bases; unmatched junction bases: 10. The CDR3 covers 18 residues. CDR3 amino acids: CASSQERGLALFYNEQFF. DNA for the CDR3: TGCGCCAGCAGCCAAGAAAGAGGACTAGCTCTATTCTACAATGAGCAGTTCTTC.

This clone was seen only once. The chain is built from TRBV7-9 and TRBJ1-3, with 8 bases matching TRBD1. V dropped 10 bases and J dropped 3; count of bases not matched to a gene: 11. The CDR3 is 15 residues long. The germline gives CDR1 SEHNR, CDR2 FQNEAQ (reference sequence). The DNA for the CDR3 is TGTGCCATCATAGATAGGACAGGGTTTGGAAACACCATATATTTT. Encoded protein: CAIIDRTGFGNTIYF. Combining the CDR3 with reference TRBV7-9 and TRBJ1-3 gives the whole variable domain DTGVSQNPRHKITKRGQNVTFRCDPISEHNRLYWYRQTLGQGPEFLTYFQNEAQLEKSRLLSDRFSAERPKGSFSTLEIQRTEQGDSAMYLCAIIDRTGFGNTIYFGEGSWLTVV.

The chain recombines TRBV5-1 with TRBJ1-2; D call uncertain. Trimming took off 3 bases at V and 4 bases at J, with 16 bases between the two ends. The CDR3 has 15 residues. Germline CDR1 and CDR2: SGHRS and YFSETQ. The CDR3: CASSYATGESYGYTF. Written as DNA, the CDR3 is TGCGCCAGCAGCTATGCGACCGGGGAGAGCTATGGCTACACCTTC.

The chain carries TRBV11-3 and TRBJ2-5, with 11 nucleotides matching TRBD1. The CDR3 is 15 amino acids. Germline assignment: CDR1 SGHNT and CDR2 YENEEA. V was pared by 5 bases and J by 4 bases, with 6 bases of the junction left unmatched. The CDR3 sequence: CASSPGTGGTETQYF. The DNA for the CDR3 is TGTGCCAGCAGCCCCGGGACAGGGGGTACAGAGACCCAGTACTTC.

The gene calls are TRBV5-6 and TRBJ2-7, with D hard to call. The V end was cut by 0 bases, the J end by 3 bases, with 10 bases between. This CDR3 has 14 amino acids. The germline V gene has CDR1 SGHDT and CDR2 YYEEEE. The CDR3 here is CASSLGHRYYEQYF. Written as DNA, the CDR3 is TGTGCCAGCAGCTTGGGCCATCGGTACTACGAGCAGTACTTC.

The CDR3 sequence: CASSDPTWRTDLYGYTF. The CDR3 coding sequence is TGTGCCAGCAGTGATCCCACTTGGAGGACAGACCTATATGGCTACACCTTC. The V gene is TRBV2, the J gene TRBJ1-2; weak D call: TRBD1 (6 bases). Germline CDR1 reads SNHLY; CDR2 reads FYNNEI. This CDR3 is 17 amino acids long. Trimming took 3 bases from V and 5 from J, leaving 22 bases between them.